At least ten counts were recorded for the clone carrying this T cell receptor beta chain. This record comes from a study of chronic HIV infection and antiretroviral therapy. Germline CDR1 SEHNR, CDR2 FQNEAQ (reference sequence). V lost 0 bases to trimming and J lost 0 bases, with 3 bases between them. The length of the CDR3 is 15 residues. A single record per CDR3 protein comes from TCRdb applying MiXCR to the 5' RACE reads. Of about 38,000 distinct CDR3 sequences in the sample, around 8.7% were seen once. This TCR was sampled from an adult who had HIV and had not received antiretroviral therapy, or was an uninfected healthy control (not recorded which). V and J are TRBV7-9 and TRBJ2-6; no reliable D call. The sample comprised peripheral blood. CDR3 sequence reads: CASSLAGSGANVLTF. The CDR3 DNA is TGTGCCAGCAGCTTAGCCGGCTCTGGGGCCAACGTCCTGACTTTC.